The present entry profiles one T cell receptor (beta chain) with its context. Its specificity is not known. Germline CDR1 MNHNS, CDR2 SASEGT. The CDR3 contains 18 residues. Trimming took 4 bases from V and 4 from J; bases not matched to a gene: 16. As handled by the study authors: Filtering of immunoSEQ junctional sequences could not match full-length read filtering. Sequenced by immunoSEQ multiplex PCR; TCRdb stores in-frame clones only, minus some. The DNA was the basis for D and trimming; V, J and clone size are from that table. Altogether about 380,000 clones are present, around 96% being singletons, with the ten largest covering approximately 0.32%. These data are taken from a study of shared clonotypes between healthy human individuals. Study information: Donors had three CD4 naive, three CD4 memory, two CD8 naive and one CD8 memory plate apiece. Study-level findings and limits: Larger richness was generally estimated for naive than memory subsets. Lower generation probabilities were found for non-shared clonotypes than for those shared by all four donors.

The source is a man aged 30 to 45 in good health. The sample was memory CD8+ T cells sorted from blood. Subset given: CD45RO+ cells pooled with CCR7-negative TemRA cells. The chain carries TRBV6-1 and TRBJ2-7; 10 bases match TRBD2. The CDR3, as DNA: TGTGCCAGCAGTGTTTTATTTTTGTCTAGCGGGAGTGGGTACGAGCAGTACTTC. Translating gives CASSVLFLSSGSGYEQYF.